Reported below is one TCR beta chain. Its specificity is not known. The germline gives CDR1 SGHAT, CDR2 FQNNGV. The ends were cut back, 7 bases at V and 4 bases at J, with 14 bases in the middle. The CDR3 is 13 residues long. The assay that was used to sequence DNA from cultured CD4+ T cells was the Oncomine TCR Beta short-read assay. One entry per CDR3 protein, called by TCRdb with MiXCR from the PCR reads. Among about 14,000 distinct CDR3 sequences listed, roughly 30% were seen once. This sample is part of a study of vaccination and CD4 T cells after COVID-19. Study context: At a median approximately 76 days (range 14 to 241) after dose two, post-vaccine samples were obtained. Controls had a CEFX pool, an HIV-1 Nef pool, or no peptide added.

The treatment was: roughly 10-day PBMC culture with coronavirus spike peptide pools or control peptides (ViraFEST assay). This TCR came from a human donor with COVID-19. V and J are TRBV11-2 and TRBJ2-7; D uncertain. The source material was cultured CD4+ T cells from blood. The CDR3 sequence: CASTHGKGYEQYF. The DNA of the CDR3 is TGTGCCAGCACTCATGGCAAGGGTTACGAGCAGTACTTC.